Each of the 3 T cell receptor beta chains below was sequenced from the same sample in a study of early T cells in non-severe SARS-CoV-2 infection. MiXCR was run by TCRdb on the 5' RACE reads, yielding one entry per CDR3 protein. The table records 63,000 or so distinct CDR3 sequences, 10% to 15% of them present only once. Input material: whole blood. These receptor sequences come from an adult who was a healthcare worker with PCR-confirmed SARS-CoV-2 infection or an uninfected control (not recorded which).

This chain joins TRBV18 and TRBJ2-7; D unclear. From germline, CDR1 is KGHSH and CDR2 LQKENI. This CDR3 is built from 13 residues. Between the trimmed V and J ends, which lost 6 bases and 0 bases, there was a span of 9 bases. The DNA of the CDR3 is TGTGCCAGCTCGCCAGACAACTCCTACGAGCAGTACTTC. Its protein product is CASSPDNSYEQYF.

This clonotype was observed at least ten times. The chain uses TRBV5-5 and TRBJ2-3; D is undetermined. CDR3 length: 11 amino acids. V lost 5 bases to trimming and J lost 2 bases, with 3 bases between them. Germline CDR1 and CDR2: SGHKS and YYEKEE (reference sequence). The CDR3 sequence: CASSYTDTQYF. The CDR3 nucleotides read TGTGCCAGCAGTTACACAGATACGCAGTATTTT.

The sample holds many counts of this clonotype. This sequence joins TRBV7-8 and TRBJ1-3, with D hard to call. Germline assignment: CDR1 SGHVS and CDR2 FQNEAQ. The length of the CDR3 is 14 residues. V lost 1 base and J lost 4, with 8 bases in between. DNA of the CDR3: TGTGCCAGCAGCTTAGACCCGAGAGGAAACACCATATATTTT. This sequence encodes CASSLDPRGNTIYF. The whole variable domain, remainder taken from reference TRBV7-8 and TRBJ1-3, is GAGVSQSPRYKVAKRGQDVALRCDPISGHVSLFWYQQALGQGPEFLTYFQNEAQLDKSGLPSDRFFAERPEGSVSTLKIQRTQQEDSAVYLCASSLDPRGNTIYFGEGSWLTVV.